One and the same sample provided the 7 T cell receptor beta chains below, sequenced in a study of blood T cell repertoires in COVID-19. Here immunoSEQ multiplex PCR was the method, and the copy in TCRdb shows in-frame clones only, minus some. Seen here are 300,000 or so clones, around 87% observed once, and the top ten hold roughly 8%. Sequencing was carried out using peripheral blood. These receptor sequences come from a woman aged 45-59 years who had recovered from COVID-19.

The J gene is TRBJ1-1, the V gene TRBV5-6, with D unclear. Trimming shortened V by 4 bases and J by 11 bases, and 18 bases separated the two germline ends. The V gene's germline CDR1 is SGHDT and CDR2 YYEEEE. This CDR3 has 13 amino acids. The DNA for the CDR3 is TGTGCCAGCAGCGAAACAAGGTCCTCGGGGGCTTTCTTT. Encoded protein: CASSETRSSGAFF.

The chain combines TRBV27 with TRBJ1-1; no clear D gene. Deletions cut 4 bases from V and 1 base from J, with 10 bases between. The CDR3 totals 14 residues. Germline V gene sequence: CDR1 MNHEY, CDR2 SMNVEV (reference sequence). CDR3 region: CASSSGETNTEAFF. CDR3 DNA: TGTGCCAGCAGTTCTGGGGAGACGAACACTGAAGCTTTCTTT.

This clone was seen a few times. The chain employs TRBV12-3 or TRBV12-4 and TRBJ1-5, with D uncertain. Deletions cut 2 bases from V and 10 bases from J, with 12 bases between. The length of the CDR3 is 13 residues. The CDR3 sequence is CASSLTTQGPQHF. For the CDR3, the DNA is TGTGCCAGCAGTTTAACTACCCAAGGACCCCAGCATTTT.

The genes are TRBV7-9 and TRBJ2-7; D unclear. The CDR3 has 14 residues. Germline CDR1 SEHNR, CDR2 FQNEAQ (reference sequence). Trimming shortened V by 6 bases and J by 0 bases, and 12 bases separated the two germline ends. This CDR3 reads CASSSITHSYEQYF. The CDR3 bases are TGTGCCAGCAGTTCGATCACTCACTCCTACGAGCAGTACTTC. Full variable domain (outside the CDR3, taken from reference TRBV7-9 and TRBJ2-7): DTGVSQNPRHKITKRGQNVTFRCDPISEHNRLYWYRQTLGQGPEFLTYFQNEAQLEKSRLLSDRFSAERPKGSFSTLEIQRTEQGDSAMYLCASSSITHSYEQYFGPGTRLTVT.

This sequence joins TRBV29-1 and TRBJ2-3; 11 bases are a match to TRBD2. In germline, CDR1 is SQVTM, CDR2 ANQGSEA. CDR3 length: 13 amino acids. J lost 4 bases, V lost 6 bases, and 3 bases had no gene match. The CDR3: CSVGGLAADTQYF. CDR3 DNA: TGCAGCGTGGGGGGACTAGCGGCAGATACGCAGTATTTT.

The chain recombines TRBV24-1 with TRBJ2-1; 13 nucleotides agree with TRBD2. J was trimmed by 6 bases and V by 10 bases; bases with no gene match: 2. The germline CDR1 and CDR2 sequences are KGHDR and SFDVKD. The CDR3 runs 13 residues. DNA of the CDR3: TGTGCCACGGGGACTAGCGGGATCAATGAGCAGTTCTTC. This sequence encodes CATGTSGINEQFF.

The chain is built from TRBV24-1 and TRBJ2-1; D call uncertain. The CDR3 runs to 13 residues. The germline gives CDR1 KGHDR, CDR2 SFDVKD. Trimming took 9 bases from V and 6 from J, leaving 14 bases between them. CDR3 DNA: TGTGCCACCTCTTCCGGGTCACTCAATGAGCAGTTCTTC. It encodes CATSSGSLNEQFF.